This TCR beta chain was sequenced in a study of blood T cell repertoires in COVID-19. Study information: The United States, Italy and Spain were the sources of the acute and convalescent COVID-19 samples. Sources were T cells, B-cell-depleted T cells, or PBMCs; the material itself was cDNA or gDNA.

This CDR3 contains 13 residues. V shed 11 bases and J shed 5 bases, with 18 bases lying between them. The germline CDR1 and CDR2 sequences are MDHEN and SYDVKM. The authors' processing: Amplification of reference gene primers provided the estimated nucleated cell counts. Using immunoSEQ multiplex PCR, the repertoire was profiled, and TCRdb retains in-frame clones only, with some absent. V and J calls plus clone size are reproduced from that table; the DNA served to infer D and trimming. The repertoire holds about 330,000 clones, about 92% seen once, with under 20% in the top ten. Source material: PBMCs or T cells enriched from blood (not recorded which). The sequence was collected from a woman aged 30 to 39 who had recovered from COVID-19. This rearrangement joins TRBV28 to TRBJ1-1; the D gene is possibly TRBD1 (6 bases). As DNA, the CDR3 is TGTGCCTCCAACCCCCAGGGGTGGACTGAAGCTTTCTTT. Protein: CASNPQGWTEAFF.